This passage covers 7 T cell receptor beta chains from one sample sequenced in a study of blood T cell repertoires in COVID-19. Assay: immunoSEQ multiplex PCR; the TCRdb copy retains only in-frame clones and omits some. Here the sample spans approximately 200,000 clones, over 75% being singletons. The specimen sequenced was PBMCs or T cells enriched from blood (not recorded which). These receptors were collected from a woman in her twenties or thirties who had been exposed to COVID-19.

The chain combines TRBV7-2 with TRBJ2-2; 11 positions match TRBD1. Trimming removed 2 bases from V and 7 bases from J; junction bases left unmatched: 3. The V gene's germline CDR1 is SGHTA and CDR2 FQGNSA. The CDR3 extends over 15 amino acids. The CDR3 loop is CASSLWTGGVGELFF. The DNA for the CDR3 is TGTGCCAGCAGCTTATGGACAGGGGGCGTCGGGGAGCTGTTTTTT.

The chain joins TRBV28 to TRBJ1-5, with 8 nucleotides matching TRBD1. This CDR3 is 16 amino acids long. Trimming cost V 0 bases and J 4 bases; bases outside gene matches: 5. Germline V gene lookup returns CDR1 MDHEN and CDR2 SYDVKM. The CDR3 spells CASSLWAGGGNQPQHF. Written as DNA, the CDR3 is TGTGCCAGCAGTTTATGGGCAGGGGGCGGGAATCAGCCCCAGCATTTT.

The CDR3 reads CAISESDRISGNTIYF. The CDR3 DNA is TGTGCCATCAGTGAGTCGGACAGGATCTCTGGAAACACCATATATTTT. The chain recombines TRBV10-3 with TRBJ1-3, with 7 bases that match TRBD1. The CDR3 contains 16 residues. Germline V lookup: CDR1 ENHRY, CDR2 SYGVKD. The V and J ends lost 0 bases and 0 bases, in that order; junction bases with no gene match: 2.

CDR3 protein: CASSSTSGSYEQYF. CDR3 in DNA: TGCGCCAGCAGCTCGACTAGCGGGAGCTACGAGCAGTACTTC. The chain couples TRBV5-1 to TRBJ2-7, with 12 positions matching TRBD2. Germline V gene sequence: CDR1 SGHRS, CDR2 YFSETQ. V dropped 3 bases and J dropped 3; count of bases not matched to a gene: 1. This CDR3 comprises 14 residues.

The chain joins TRBV27 to TRBJ2-3, with 13 nucleotides matching TRBD2. Germline trimming cut 4 bases from V and 2 bases from J; bases unmatched to any gene: 3. CDR1 and CDR2 (germline): MNHEY, SMNVEV (reference sequence). This CDR3 is built from 16 residues. CDR3 residues: CASSSGLAGSTDTQYF. The CDR3 nucleotides read TGTGCCAGCAGTTCGGGACTAGCGGGGTCCACAGATACGCAGTATTTT.

This clone showed up just once. In nucleotides, the CDR3 is TGTGCCAGTAGTATGGAAGGGGCCGCAGGACAGCCCCAGCATTTT. Protein product: CASSMEGAAGQPQHF. The V gene is TRBV19, the J gene TRBJ1-5; perhaps TRBD1 as D (5 bases). The ends were cut back, 3 bases at V and 7 bases at J, with 16 bases in the middle. The CDR3 has 15 residues. Germline CDR1 LNHDA, CDR2 SQIVND (reference sequence).

CDR3 amino acids: CASSVLVLAGNEQFF. CDR3 in DNA: TGCGCCAGCAGCGTCCTTGTACTAGCAGGCAATGAGCAGTTCTTC. The rearrangement joins TRBV4-1 to TRBJ2-1; weak D call: TRBD2 (6 bases). Germline V CDR1 and CDR2: MGHRA, YSYEKL. V lost 5 bases to trimming and J lost 6 bases, with 17 bases between them. The CDR3 runs to 15 residues.